This passage covers 25 T cell receptor beta chains from one sample sequenced in a study of esophageal squamous cell carcinoma under preoperative chemotherapy. TCRdb re-analysed the PCR reads in MiXCR, keeping a single row per CDR3 protein. The sample includes approximately 15,000 distinct CDR3 sequences, roughly 60% seen only once; the top ten take over 40%. Time point described: before preoperative PTX-NDP chemotherapy. This sample was gathered from a patient given preoperative chemotherapy. Source of these receptors: a human donor with esophageal squamous cell carcinoma. The donor label of this sample is uncertain.

On this clonotype: The junction does not match germline at one end; this may be a read error. The chain couples TRBV6-1 to TRBJ2-1; weak D call: TRBD2 (7 bases). The CDR3 length is 18 residues. The germline V gene encodes CDR1 MNHNS and CDR2 SASEGT. The CDR3 spells CASSGREGGPSPYREQFF. CDR3 DNA: TGTGCCAGCAGTGGGAGAGAGGGGGGGCCGTCGCCCTACAGGGAGCAGTTTTTT.

The CDR3 loop reads CASTMGVGRGVVYNEQFF. DNA of the CDR3: TGTGCCAGCACGATGGGCGTAGGGAGGGGGGTCGTCTACAATGAGCAGTTCTTC. V and J are TRBV6-1 and TRBJ2-1, with D possibly TRBD2 on 7 matching bases. The germline V and J ends were trimmed by 7 bases and 3 bases, with 25 bases remaining between them. CDR3 length equals 18 residues. The germline V gene has CDR1 MNHNS and CDR2 SASEGT.

Remarks on this clonotype: A read error may be the cause here, since a much bigger clone is one base away. The chain links TRBV6-1 to TRBJ2-6; the match to TRBD1 covers 8 bases. The trim removed 5 bases at V and 0 bases at J, leaving 12 bases unmatched. There are 19 residues in the CDR3. Germline V gives CDR1 MNHNS, CDR2 SASEGT. The CDR3 reads CASSPDSGTGGSGANVLTF. CDR3 DNA: TGTGCCAGCAGTCCCGACTCCGGGACAGGAGGCTCTGGGGCCAACGTCCTGACTTTC.

J is TRBJ2-4 and V is TRBV6-1, with 9 bases lining up with TRBD1. CDR1 and CDR2 from the germline V gene are MNHNS and SASEGT. The V and J ends lost 2 bases and 0 bases, in that order; junction bases with no gene match: 2. The CDR3 has 16 amino acids. CDR3 nucleotide sequence: TGTGCCAGCAGTGAATCGGGACAGGGAGCCAAAAACATTCAGTACTTC. Amino acid sequence: CASSESGQGAKNIQYF.

The table lists this clonotype with many counts. V and J are TRBV6-1 and TRBJ2-5, with 7 positions matching TRBD1. The CDR3 sequence is 14 residues long. The germline V gene has CDR1 MNHNS and CDR2 SASEGT. V was pared by 5 bases and J by 1 base, with 4 bases of the junction left unmatched. The CDR3 sequence is CASSQNRGQETQYF. The DNA of the CDR3 is TGTGCCAGCAGTCAGAACAGGGGCCAAGAGACCCAGTACTTC.

This chain links TRBV6-1 with TRBJ2-1; 10 positions agree with TRBD2. CDR3 size: 15 residues. Germline V gene data show CDR1 as MNHNS and CDR2 as SASEGT. J lost 8 bases, V lost 3 bases, and 7 bases had no gene match. The CDR3 sequence is CASSEMSGRADEQFF. The CDR3 nucleotides are TGTGCCAGCAGTGAGATGAGCGGGAGGGCCGATGAGCAGTTCTTC.

The chain couples TRBV6-1 to TRBJ2-4, with a tentative D call TRBD1 (6 bases). Between the trimmed V and J ends, which lost 2 bases and 13 bases, there was a span of 24 bases. Germline CDR1 reads MNHNS; CDR2 reads SASEGT. The CDR3 consists of 16 residues. The CDR3 nucleotides read TGTGCCAGCAGTGAATGGGGGCTGGGAGCCAAAGACACGCAGTACTTC. Translation gives CASSEWGLGAKDTQYF.

Points on this clonotype: Compared with germline, one end of the junction differs, possibly owing to a read error. The V gene is TRBV6-1, the J gene TRBJ2-6, with TRBD1 identical over 7 bases. CDR1 MNHNS and CDR2 SASEGT come from the germline V gene. This CDR3 has 16 residues. CDR3 nucleotide sequence: TGTGCCAGCAGTCGCGGGCAGGGGGACGGGGCCGACACCCAGTATTTC. Amino acid sequence: CASSRGQGDGADTQYF.

Regarding this clonotype: An end of the junction differs from the germline gene, which may be a read error. The chain recombines TRBV7-2 with TRBJ2-3, with 11 bases aligning to TRBD2. Looked up from germline, CDR1 is SGHTA and CDR2 is FQGNSA. CDR3 length: 18 amino acids. The CDR3 coding sequence is TGTGCCAGCAGCTTAGGGGCTAGCGGGGGGCGTGAGGCTGAGACGCAGTATTTC. Encoded protein: CASSLGASGGREAETQYF.

The rearrangement uses TRBV20-1 and TRBJ2-1; 11 nucleotides agree with TRBD2. This CDR3 spans 14 amino acids. Germline trimming cut 5 bases from V and 5 bases from J; bases unmatched to any gene: 5. Per the germline V gene, CDR1 is DFQATT and CDR2 is SNEGSKA (reference sequence). In nucleotides, the CDR3 is TGCAGTGCTCCAACTAGCGGGAGAAACAATGAGCAGTTCTTC. This gives the protein CSAPTSGRNNEQFF.

This clonotype showed up just a few times. The chain has TRBV6-1 and TRBJ2-3; TRBD1 aligns across 8 bases. The germline V gene has CDR1 MNHNS and CDR2 SASEGT. The length of the CDR3 is 13 residues. J lost 1 base, V lost 6 bases, and 0 bases had no gene match. CDR3 sequence: CASRTGGTDTQYF. DNA of the CDR3: TGTGCCAGCAGGACAGGGGGCACAGATACGCAGTATTTT.

The chain's CDR3 is CASRGSGGGESDTQYF. CDR3 in DNA: TGTGCCAGCAGGGGCAGCGGGGGGGGGGAGTCAGATACGCAGTATTTT. This rearrangement joins TRBV27 to TRBJ2-3, with 10 positions matching TRBD2. J was trimmed by 4 bases and V by 6 bases; bases with no gene match: 10. CDR3 size: 16 residues. Per germline, CDR1 MNHEY and CDR2 SMNVEV (reference sequence).

By share, this clonotype ranks as medium-sized. J is TRBJ2-1 and V is TRBV10-2; D may match TRBD1 or TRBD2 (5 bases each). The CDR3 is 14 residues long. Trimming shortened V by 9 bases and J by 4 bases, and 16 bases separated the two germline ends. Germline V CDR1 and CDR2: WSHSY, SAAADI. Written as DNA, the CDR3 is TGCGCCAGGGGGGTAGCCAACGCTTACAATGAGCAGTTCTTC. Translation: CARGVANAYNEQFF.

Of note for this clonotype: An end of the junction does not agree with germline; a read error may underlie this. The V call is TRBV7-2, the J call TRBJ2-3, with 7 bases lining up with TRBD2. CDR1 is SGHTA, CDR2 FQGNSA, per germline. The CDR3 runs to 14 residues. As DNA, the CDR3 is TGTGCGGGCAGCGGGGAGCGGGCCAAAGAGACCCAGTATTTC. As protein: CAGSGERAKETQYF.

This clonotype was counted once. One end of the junction does not line up with germline, which may come from a read error. J is TRBJ2-3 and V is TRBV10-3; tentative D call: TRBD2 (7 bases). There are 14 residues in the CDR3. Looked up from germline, CDR1 is ENHRY and CDR2 is SYGVKD. This CDR3 reads CAGGGAGDQETQYF. CDR3 nucleotide sequence: TGTGCGGGGGGGGGGGCAGGTGACCAAGAGACGCAGTATTTC.

V usage is TRBV27 and J usage is TRBJ2-4, with no clear D. The DNA matches TRBJ2-1 better at its end, which makes the J call doubtful. The CDR3 consists of 14 residues. Germline CDR1 MNHEY, CDR2 SMNVEV (reference sequence). CDR3 nucleotides: TGTGCCAGCAAACAAGGGCTAACCACCTACGAGCAGTTCTTC. Its protein is CASKQGLTTYEQFF.

Judged by abundance, this clonotype is medium-sized. The V call is TRBV6-1, the J call TRBJ2-7; 9 bases map to TRBD1. The CDR3 loop spans 15 amino acids. Germline CDR1 and CDR2: MNHNS and SASEGT. V shed 4 bases and J 2 bases; nucleotides not matched to a gene: 6. CDR3 coding DNA: TGTGCCAGCAGTGTAGCCGGGACAGGGCCCTACGAGCAGTACTTC. Translated: CASSVAGTGPYEQYF.

With respect to this clonotype: Compared with germline, one end of the junction differs, possibly owing to a read error. The chain carries TRBV6-1 and TRBJ2-3, with 7 bases identical to TRBD2. Germline V gene lookup returns CDR1 MNHNS and CDR2 SASEGT. The CDR3 runs 16 residues. The CDR3 region has the DNA TGTGCCAGCACGGGGACTGGGGGGAGGGCCCAAGATACGCAGTATTTC. This sequence encodes CASTGTGGRAQDTQYF.

This chain joins TRBV7-2 and TRBJ1-2; D uncertain. V gave up 5 bases and J gave up 4 bases, with 11 bases separating them. Germline CDR1 reads SGHTA; CDR2 reads FQGNSA. CDR3 size: 13 residues. CDR3 amino acids: CASSRAGPYGYTF. For the CDR3, the DNA is TGTGCCAGCAGCCGCGCGGGTCCCTATGGCTACACCTTC.

This clonotype was observed many times. The chain employs TRBV6-4 and TRBJ2-5; D not resolved. The germline V gene encodes CDR1 MRHNA and CDR2 SNTAGT. The V and J ends lost 3 bases and 1 base respectively, with 6 bases between them. The CDR3 runs to 13 residues. CDR3 DNA sequence: TGTGCCAGCAGTGAAGGGCCCCAAGAGACCCAGTACTTC. It yields the protein CASSEGPQETQYF.

This clonotype appeared many times. This rearrangement joins TRBV7-2 to TRBJ2-5; tentatively, D is TRBD2 (6 bases). The germline CDR1 and CDR2 sequences are SGHTA and FQGNSA. Deletions cut 1 base from V and 4 bases from J, with 19 bases between. The CDR3 is 17 amino acids. The CDR3 DNA reads as TGTGCCAGCAGCTTAGGGGACCACCGCGCGGGATTAGAGACCCAGTACTTC. This sequence encodes CASSLGDHRAGLETQYF.

The chain uses TRBV10-3 and TRBJ2-3, with D possibly TRBD1 on 6 matching bases. Judging by the DNA end, TRBJ2-5 fits better; the J call may be wrong. Germline V gene lookup returns CDR1 ENHRY and CDR2 SYGVKD. This CDR3 spans 14 amino acids. In DNA, the CDR3 is TGTGCGGGCGGAGCAGGGGACGGCACAGAGACCCAGTACTTC. Amino acids: CAGGAGDGTETQYF.

The gene calls are TRBV6-1 and TRBJ2-2, with 10 nucleotides matching TRBD1. This CDR3 is 16 amino acids long. Per germline, CDR1 MNHNS and CDR2 SASEGT. With 5 bases clipped from V and 3 bases from J, the junction kept 6 bases outside the gene matches. In nucleotides, the CDR3 is TGTGCCAGCAGTCCCCGACAGGGGGCCGACACCGGGGAGCTGTTTTTT. Translating gives CASSPRQGADTGELFF.

J is TRBJ2-3 and V is TRBV6-1; 11 bases line up with TRBD2. V trimming: 4 bases; J trimming: 5 bases; junction bases outside the gene matches: 8. The germline V gene encodes CDR1 MNHNS and CDR2 SASEGT. The CDR3 has 16 residues. CDR3 sequence: CASSGTSGREGDTQYF. CDR3 sequence (DNA): TGTGCCAGCAGTGGCACTAGCGGGAGAGAGGGAGATACGCAGTATTTT.

This clonotype was seen a handful of times. The genes are TRBV7-2 and TRBJ1-6; D gene ambiguous. The CDR3 runs to 17 residues. Germline CDR1 and CDR2: SGHTA and FQGNSA. The germline V and J ends were trimmed by 5 bases and 1 base, with 15 bases remaining between them. This CDR3 reads CASSPRQERSYNSPLHF. CDR3 in DNA: TGTGCCAGCAGCCCCCGACAAGAAAGGTCCTATAATTCACCCCTCCACTTT.